This TCR beta chain was retrieved from a study of cytomegalovirus exposure and HLA in healthy donors. Turning to the study itself: The approximately 120 validation repertoires, a later analysis reported, used the same platform as the 666 first-cohort repertoires. Study-wide results and caveats: Roughly 170 TCR beta chains were listed as cytomegalovirus-associated. Cytomegalovirus status was reportedly diagnosed by the classifier with high specificity and sensitivity.

The CDR3 runs 15 residues. The germline V gene encodes CDR1 ENHRY and CDR2 SYGVKD. Trimming cost V 2 bases and J 2 bases; bases outside gene matches: 5. Concerning this clone: Antigen unknown.

The assay was immunoSEQ multiplex PCR, and TCRdb's table has in-frame clones only and misses some. The data contain some 170,000 clones, just under 90% of them singletons. Separate from the approximately 720-subject first cohort, the roughly 120-subject validation cohort was the one that the donors belonged to. This receptor was identified in a woman under 30 in good health and CMV-seropositive. The rearrangement joins TRBV10-3 to TRBJ2-7, with TRBD2 matching over 8 bases. Sequencing was performed on PBMCs. CDR3 region: CAISEGSGMTYEQYF. The CDR3 DNA reads as TGTGCCATCAGTGAGGGTAGCGGGATGACCTACGAGCAGTACTTC.